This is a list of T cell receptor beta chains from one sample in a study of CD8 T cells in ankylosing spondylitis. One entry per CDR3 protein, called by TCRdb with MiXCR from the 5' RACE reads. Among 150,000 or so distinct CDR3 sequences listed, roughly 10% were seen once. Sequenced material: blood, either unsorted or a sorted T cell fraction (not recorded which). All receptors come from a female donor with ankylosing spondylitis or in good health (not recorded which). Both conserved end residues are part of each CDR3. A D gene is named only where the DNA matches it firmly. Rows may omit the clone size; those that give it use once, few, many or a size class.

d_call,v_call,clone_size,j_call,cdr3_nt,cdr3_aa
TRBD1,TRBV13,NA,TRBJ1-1,TGTGCCAGCAGCGACAGGGGGTTGGGCACTGAAGCTTTCTTT,CASSDRGLGTEAFF
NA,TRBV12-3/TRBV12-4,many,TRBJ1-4,TGTGCCAGCAGTCCAGGGAATGAAAAACTGTTTTTT,CASSPGNEKLFF
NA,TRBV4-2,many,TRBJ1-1,TGTGCCAGCAGCCAAGAGACCGGGCCGAACACTGAAGCTTTCTTT,CASSQETGPNTEAFF
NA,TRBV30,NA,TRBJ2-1,TGTGCCTGGAGTATATCGGATTACAATGAGCAGTTCTTC,CAWSISDYNEQFF
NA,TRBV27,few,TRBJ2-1,TGTGCCAGCAGTTTATCGGTCGGCACTTTTATGCAGTTCTTC,CASSLSVGTFMQFF
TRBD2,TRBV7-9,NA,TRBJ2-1,TGTGCCAGCAGCTTTCCAGGACTAGCGGGAGGGCACAATGAGCAGTTCTTC,CASSFPGLAGGHNEQFF
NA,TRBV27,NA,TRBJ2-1,TGTGCCAGCCGGGACAGTAGCGGAATAGCCTACAATGAGCAGTTCTTC,CASRDSSGIAYNEQFF
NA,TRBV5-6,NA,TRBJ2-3,TGTGCCAGCAGCTTGCGTCGCACAGATACGCAGTATTTT,CASSLRRTDTQYF
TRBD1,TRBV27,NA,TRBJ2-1,TGTGCCAGCAGTTCGACAGGGAGCGCCTACGTCAATGAGCAGTTCTTC,CASSSTGSAYVNEQFF
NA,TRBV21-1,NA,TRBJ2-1,TGTGCCAGCAGCAAAGCAGGGGCGGGTTCCTACAATGAGCAGTTCTTC,CASSKAGAGSYNEQFF
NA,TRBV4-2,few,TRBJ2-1,TGTGCCAGCAGCCAAGAACCGACTGAGCAGTTCTTC,CASSQEPTEQFF
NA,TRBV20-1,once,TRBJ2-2,TGCAGTGCTAGAGATCTCTACACCGGGGAGCTGTTTTTT,CSARDLYTGELFF
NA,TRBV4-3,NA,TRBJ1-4,TGCGCCAGCAGCCAAGATACGGACATCAATAATGAAAAACTGTTTTTT,CASSQDTDINNEKLFF
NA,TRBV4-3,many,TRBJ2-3,TGCGCCAGCGGGTACTCCGCGGGGACGCAGTATTTT,CASGYSAGTQYF
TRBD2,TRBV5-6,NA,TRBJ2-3,TGTGCCAGCAGCTTTTCCGGACTAGCCACAGATACGCAGTATTTT,CASSFSGLATDTQYF
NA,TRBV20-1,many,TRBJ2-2,TGCAGTGCTAGAGCTAGCCCCGGGGAGCTGTTTTTT,CSARASPGELFF